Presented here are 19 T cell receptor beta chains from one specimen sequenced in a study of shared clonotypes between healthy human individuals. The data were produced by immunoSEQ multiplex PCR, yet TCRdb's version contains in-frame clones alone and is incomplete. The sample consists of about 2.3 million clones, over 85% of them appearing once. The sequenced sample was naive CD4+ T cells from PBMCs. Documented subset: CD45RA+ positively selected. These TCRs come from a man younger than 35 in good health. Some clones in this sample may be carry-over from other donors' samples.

The CDR3, as DNA: TGTGCCAGCAGCTTAGCGGCTAGCGGGGGACCCTTGGTAGATACGCAGTATTTT. Translation gives CASSLAASGGPLVDTQYF. The rearrangement joins TRBV7-2 to TRBJ2-3; 10 bases map to TRBD2. Germline V lookup: CDR1 SGHTA, CDR2 FQGNSA. V was pared by 0 bases and J by 5 bases, with 11 bases of the junction left unmatched. This CDR3 spans 18 amino acids.

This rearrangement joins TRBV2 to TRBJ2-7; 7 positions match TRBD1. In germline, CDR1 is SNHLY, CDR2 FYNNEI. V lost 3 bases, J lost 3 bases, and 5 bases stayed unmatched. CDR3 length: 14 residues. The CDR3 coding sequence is TGTGCCAGCAGTGAGAGGGGGCGATTCTACGAGCAGTACTTC. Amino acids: CASSERGRFYEQYF.

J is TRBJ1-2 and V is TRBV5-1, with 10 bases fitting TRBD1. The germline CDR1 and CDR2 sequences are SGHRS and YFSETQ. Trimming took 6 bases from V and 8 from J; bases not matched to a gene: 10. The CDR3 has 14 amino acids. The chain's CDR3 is CASKTGGPSDGYTF. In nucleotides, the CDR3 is TGCGCCAGCAAGACAGGGGGCCCCTCAGACGGCTACACCTTC.

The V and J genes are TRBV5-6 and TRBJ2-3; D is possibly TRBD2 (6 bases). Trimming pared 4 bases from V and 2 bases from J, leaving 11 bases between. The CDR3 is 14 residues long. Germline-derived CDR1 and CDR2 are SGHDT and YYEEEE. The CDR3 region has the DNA TGTGCCAGCAGCCAGCGGGCTGTCACAGATACGCAGTATTTT. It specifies CASSQRAVTDTQYF.

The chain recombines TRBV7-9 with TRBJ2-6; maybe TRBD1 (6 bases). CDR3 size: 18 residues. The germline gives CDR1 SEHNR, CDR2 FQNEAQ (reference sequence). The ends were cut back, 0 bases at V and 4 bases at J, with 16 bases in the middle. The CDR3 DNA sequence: TGTGCCAGCAGCTTAGCGGGGGCAGGGACAAAAGGGGCCAACGTCCTGACTTTC. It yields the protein CASSLAGAGTKGANVLTF.

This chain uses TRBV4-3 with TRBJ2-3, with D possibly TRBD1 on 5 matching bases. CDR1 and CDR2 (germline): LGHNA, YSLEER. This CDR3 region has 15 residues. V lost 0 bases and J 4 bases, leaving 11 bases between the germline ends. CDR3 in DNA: TGCGCCAGCAGCCAAGATCTCAGGGTAGCAGATACGCAGTATTTT. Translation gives CASSQDLRVADTQYF.

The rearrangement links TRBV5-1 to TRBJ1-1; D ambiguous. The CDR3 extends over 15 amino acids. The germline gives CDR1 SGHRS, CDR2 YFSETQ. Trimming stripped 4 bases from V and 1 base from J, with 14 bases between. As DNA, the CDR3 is TGCGCCAGCAGCAGGCTTGACAACTCGAACACTGAAGCTTTCTTT. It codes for CASSRLDNSNTEAFF.

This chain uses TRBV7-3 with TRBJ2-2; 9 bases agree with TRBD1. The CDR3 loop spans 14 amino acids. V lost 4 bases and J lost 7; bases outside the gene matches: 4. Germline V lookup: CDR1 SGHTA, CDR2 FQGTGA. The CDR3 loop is CASSWDRDHGELFF. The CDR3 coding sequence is TGTGCCAGCAGCTGGGACAGGGACCACGGGGAGCTGTTTTTT.

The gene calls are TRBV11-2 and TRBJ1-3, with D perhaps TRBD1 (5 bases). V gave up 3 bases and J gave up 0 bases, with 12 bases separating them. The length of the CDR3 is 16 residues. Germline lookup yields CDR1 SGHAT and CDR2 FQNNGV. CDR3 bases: TGTGCCAGCAGCTTGATCGCGGGGACCTCTGGAAACACCATATATTTT. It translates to CASSLIAGTSGNTIYF.

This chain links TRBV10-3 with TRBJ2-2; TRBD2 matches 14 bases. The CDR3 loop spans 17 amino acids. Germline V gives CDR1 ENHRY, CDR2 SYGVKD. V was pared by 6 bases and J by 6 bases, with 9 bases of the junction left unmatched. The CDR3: CAIRGGLAGDSPGELFF. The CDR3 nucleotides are TGTGCCATCAGGGGGGGACTAGCGGGAGATTCCCCCGGGGAGCTGTTTTTT.

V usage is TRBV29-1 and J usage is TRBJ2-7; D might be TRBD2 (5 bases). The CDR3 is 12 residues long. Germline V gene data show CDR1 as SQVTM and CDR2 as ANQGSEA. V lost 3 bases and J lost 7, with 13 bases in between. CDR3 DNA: TGCAGCGTTGAGCGCCTGAGAGGGGAGCAGTACTTC. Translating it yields CSVERLRGEQYF.

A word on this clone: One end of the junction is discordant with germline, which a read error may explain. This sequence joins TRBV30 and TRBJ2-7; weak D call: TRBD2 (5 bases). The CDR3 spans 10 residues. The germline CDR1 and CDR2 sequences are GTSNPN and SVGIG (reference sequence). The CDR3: CAWSGLNLNF. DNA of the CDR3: TGTGCCTGGAGCGGACTCAACTTGAACTTC.

The CDR3 region has the DNA TGTGCCAGCAGTGCCTACAGGACCAACACAGATACGCAGTATTTT. Translation gives CASSAYRTNTDTQYF. The chain employs TRBV6-1 and TRBJ2-3, with a tentative D call TRBD1 (5 bases). V was clipped by 4 bases and J by 2 bases, with 13 bases between them. The CDR3 sequence is 15 residues long. Germline lookup yields CDR1 MNHNS and CDR2 SASEGT.

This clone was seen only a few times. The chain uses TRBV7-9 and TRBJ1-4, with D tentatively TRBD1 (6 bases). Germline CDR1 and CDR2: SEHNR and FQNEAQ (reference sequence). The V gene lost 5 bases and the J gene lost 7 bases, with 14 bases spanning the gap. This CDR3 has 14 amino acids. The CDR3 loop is CASSLTGLGEKLFF. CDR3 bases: TGTGCCAGCAGCCTGACAGGATTAGGTGAAAAACTGTTTTTT.

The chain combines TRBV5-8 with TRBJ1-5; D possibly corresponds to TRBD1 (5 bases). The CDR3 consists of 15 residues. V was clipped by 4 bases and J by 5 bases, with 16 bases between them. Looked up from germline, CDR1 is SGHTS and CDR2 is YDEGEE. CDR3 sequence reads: CASSRGTSRYQPQHF. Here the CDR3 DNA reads TGTGCCAGCAGCCGCGGGACCTCTAGGTATCAGCCCCAGCATTTT.

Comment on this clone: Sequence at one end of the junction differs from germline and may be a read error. CDR3 sequence: CASSRSFGEPGSF. The CDR3 nucleotides are TGTGCCAGCAGCCGGTCATTTGGGGAGCCTGGTTCCTTC. The rearrangement joins TRBV4-2 to TRBJ2-4; D possibly corresponds to TRBD2 (5 bases). The CDR3 runs to 13 residues. Germline loops: CDR1 LGHNA, CDR2 YNFKEQ.

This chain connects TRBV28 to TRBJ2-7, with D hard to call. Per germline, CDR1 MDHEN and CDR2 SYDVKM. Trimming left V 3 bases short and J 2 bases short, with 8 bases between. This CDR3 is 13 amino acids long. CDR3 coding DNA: TGTGCCAGCAGTTTCCAGGTCCCCTACGAGCAGTACTTC. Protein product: CASSFQVPYEQYF.

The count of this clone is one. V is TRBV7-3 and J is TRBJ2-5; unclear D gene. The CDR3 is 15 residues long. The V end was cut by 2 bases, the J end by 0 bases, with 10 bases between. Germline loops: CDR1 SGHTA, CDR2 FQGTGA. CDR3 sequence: CASSLAPGYQETQYF. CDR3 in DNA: TGTGCCAGCAGCTTAGCACCGGGCTACCAAGAGACCCAGTACTTC.

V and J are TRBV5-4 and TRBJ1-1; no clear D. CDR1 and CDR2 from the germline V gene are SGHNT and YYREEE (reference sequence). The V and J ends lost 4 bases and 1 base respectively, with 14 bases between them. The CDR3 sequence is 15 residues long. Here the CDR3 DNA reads TGTGCCAGCAGCCGCATGGACGGGGAGAACACTGAAGCTTTCTTT. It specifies CASSRMDGENTEAFF.